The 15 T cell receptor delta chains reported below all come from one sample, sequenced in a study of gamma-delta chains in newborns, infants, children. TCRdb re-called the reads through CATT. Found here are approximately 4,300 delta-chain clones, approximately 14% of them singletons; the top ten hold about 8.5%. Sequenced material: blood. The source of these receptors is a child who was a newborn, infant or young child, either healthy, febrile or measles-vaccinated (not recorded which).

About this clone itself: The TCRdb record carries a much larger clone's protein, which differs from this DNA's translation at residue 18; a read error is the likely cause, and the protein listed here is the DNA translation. The CDR3, as DNA: TGTGCCTGTGATACGGGATGGGGGATACGCTTGACCTCCTGGGACACCCGACGGATGTTTTTC. This encodes CACDTGWGIRLTSWDTRRMFF. The rearrangement uses TRDV2 and TRDJ3; 11 nucleotides line up with TRDD3. The CDR3 runs 21 residues. Germline CDR1 GEAIGNYY, CDR2 EKD.

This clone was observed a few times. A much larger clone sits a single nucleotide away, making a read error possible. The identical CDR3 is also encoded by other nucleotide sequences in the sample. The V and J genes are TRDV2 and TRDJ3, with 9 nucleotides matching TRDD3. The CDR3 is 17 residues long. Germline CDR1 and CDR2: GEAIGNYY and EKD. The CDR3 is CACDILGDSWDTRQMFF. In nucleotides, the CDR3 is TGTGCCTGCGACATACTGGGGGACTCCTGGGACACCCGACAGATGTTTTTC.

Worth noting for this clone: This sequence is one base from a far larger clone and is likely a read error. The CDR3 is CALGELSSFPYWGIRGALCTDKLIF. The CDR3 nucleotides are TGTGCTCTTGGGGAACTCTCCTCCTTTCCGTACTGGGGGATACGCGGAGCGTTGTGCACCGATAAACTCATCTTT. This chain joins TRDV1 and TRDJ1; TRDD3 matches at 13 bases. Matching the DNA to germline supplied the J gene, which TCRdb does not give. CDR1 is TSWWSYY and CDR2 is QGS in the germline V gene. The CDR3 totals 25 residues. V lost 0 bases to trimming and J lost 1 base; unmatched junction nucleotides: 26.

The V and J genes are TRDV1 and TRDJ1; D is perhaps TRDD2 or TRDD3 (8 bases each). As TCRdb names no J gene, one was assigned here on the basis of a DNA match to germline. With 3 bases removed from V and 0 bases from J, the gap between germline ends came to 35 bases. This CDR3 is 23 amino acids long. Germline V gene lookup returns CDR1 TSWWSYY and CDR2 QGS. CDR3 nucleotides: TGTGCTCTTGGGGACACGGCCACTTCCTACGGACGGGGGGATAGAGAGGACACCGATAAACTCATCTTT. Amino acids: CALGDTATSYGRGDREDTDKLIF.

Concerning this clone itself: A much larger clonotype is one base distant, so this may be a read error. The DNA for the CDR3 is TGTGCCTGCTTCCTACCGGGGGACACCGATAAACTCATCTTT. This sequence encodes CACFLPGDTDKLIF. The chain is built from TRDV2 and TRDJ1; 8 bases agree with TRDD2. V shed 7 bases, J shed 0 bases, and the junction held 6 bases outside the gene matches. Germline V CDR1 and CDR2: GEAIGNYY, EKD. The CDR3 loop spans 14 amino acids.

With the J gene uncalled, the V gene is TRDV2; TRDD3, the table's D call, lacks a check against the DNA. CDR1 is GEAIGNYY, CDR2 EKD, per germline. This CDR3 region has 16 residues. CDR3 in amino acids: CACDTLGDTGTAQIFF. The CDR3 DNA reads TGTGCCTGTGACACCTTGGGGGATACTGGGACAGCACAAATCTTTTTT.

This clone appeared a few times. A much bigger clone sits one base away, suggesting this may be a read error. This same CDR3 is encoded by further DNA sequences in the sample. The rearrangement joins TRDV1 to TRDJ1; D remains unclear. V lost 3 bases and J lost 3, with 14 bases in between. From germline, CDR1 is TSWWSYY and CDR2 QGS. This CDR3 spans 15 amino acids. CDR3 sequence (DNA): TGTGCTCTTGGGGATGTCTCCCTATCGGCCGATAAACTCATCTTT. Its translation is CALGDVSLSADKLIF.

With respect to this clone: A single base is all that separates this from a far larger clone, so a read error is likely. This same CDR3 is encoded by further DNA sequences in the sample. In DNA, the CDR3 is TGTGCCTGTGACACCGTAGCCCAACATCGCGCAGGGGGATACGCAAGCTCCTGGGACACCCGACAGATGTTTTTC. Its protein is CACDTVAQHRAGGYASSWDTRQMFF. The gene calls are TRDV2 and TRDJ3, with 10 positions matching TRDD3. Since TCRdb gives no J gene, matching the DNA to germline was used here to assign it. Trimming removed 0 bases from V and 0 bases from J; junction bases left unmatched: 22. Germline CDR1 GEAIGNYY, CDR2 EKD. This CDR3 spans 25 amino acids.

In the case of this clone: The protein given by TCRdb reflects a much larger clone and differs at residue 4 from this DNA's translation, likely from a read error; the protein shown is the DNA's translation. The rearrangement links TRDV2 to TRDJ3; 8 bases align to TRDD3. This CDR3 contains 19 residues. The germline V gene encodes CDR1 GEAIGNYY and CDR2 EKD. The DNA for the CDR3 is TGTGCCTGTGGCACCCTGGCTGGGGGAAACGCCTGGGACACCCGACAGATGTTTTTC. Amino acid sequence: CACGTLAGGNAWDTRQMFF.

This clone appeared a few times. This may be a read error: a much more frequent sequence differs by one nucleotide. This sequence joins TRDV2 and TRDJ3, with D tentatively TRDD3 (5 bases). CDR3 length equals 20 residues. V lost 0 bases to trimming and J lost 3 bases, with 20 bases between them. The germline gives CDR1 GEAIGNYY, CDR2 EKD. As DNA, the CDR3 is TGTGCCTGTGACACCGTACTGGCATTAATATCTGACTGGGACACCCGACAGATGTTTTTC. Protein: CACDTVLALISDWDTRQMFF.

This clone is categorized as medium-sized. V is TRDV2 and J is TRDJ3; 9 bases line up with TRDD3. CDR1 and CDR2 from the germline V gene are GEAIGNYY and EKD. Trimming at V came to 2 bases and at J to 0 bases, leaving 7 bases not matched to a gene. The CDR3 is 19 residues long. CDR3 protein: CACDRMGDRFSWDTRQMFF. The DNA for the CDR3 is TGTGCCTGTGACAGGATGGGGGATAGATTCTCCTGGGACACCCGACAGATGTTTTTC.

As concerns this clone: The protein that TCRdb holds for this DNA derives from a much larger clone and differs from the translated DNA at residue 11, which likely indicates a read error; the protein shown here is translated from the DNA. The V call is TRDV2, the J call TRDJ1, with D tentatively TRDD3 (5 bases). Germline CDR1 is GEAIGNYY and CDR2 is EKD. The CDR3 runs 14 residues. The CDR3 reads CACVPLVGSDRLIF. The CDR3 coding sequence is TGTGCCTGTGTCCCCTTGGTGGGGTCCGATAGACTCATCTTT.

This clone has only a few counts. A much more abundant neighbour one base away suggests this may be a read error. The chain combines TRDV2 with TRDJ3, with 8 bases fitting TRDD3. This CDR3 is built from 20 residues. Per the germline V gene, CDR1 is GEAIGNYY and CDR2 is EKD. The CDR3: CARDTGTGGHSSWDTRQMFF. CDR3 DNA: TGTGCCCGTGACACCGGTACTGGGGGTCACTCCTCCTGGGACACCCGACAGATGTTTTTC.

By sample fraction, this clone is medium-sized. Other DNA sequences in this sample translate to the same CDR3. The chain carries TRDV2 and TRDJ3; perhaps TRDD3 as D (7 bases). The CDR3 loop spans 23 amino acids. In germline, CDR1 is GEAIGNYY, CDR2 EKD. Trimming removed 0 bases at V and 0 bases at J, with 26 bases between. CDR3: CACDTVYRNTGASSSWDTRQMFF. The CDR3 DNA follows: TGTGCCTGTGACACCGTGTATAGAAATACTGGGGCCTCGAGCTCCTGGGACACCCGACAGATGTTTTTC.

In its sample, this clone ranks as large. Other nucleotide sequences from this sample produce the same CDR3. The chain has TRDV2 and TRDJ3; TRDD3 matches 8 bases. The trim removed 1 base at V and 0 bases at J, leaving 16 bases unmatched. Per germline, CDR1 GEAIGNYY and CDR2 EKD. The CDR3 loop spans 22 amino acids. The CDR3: CACDTIPQVGGSYSWDTRQMFF. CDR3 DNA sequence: TGTGCCTGTGACACGATTCCTCAAGTTGGGGGATCGTACTCCTGGGACACCCGACAGATGTTTTTC.